This paragraph reports one TCR beta chain. The V gene lost 4 bases and the J gene lost 1 base, with 7 bases spanning the gap. Germline V gene data show CDR1 as SQVTM and CDR2 as ANQGSEA. CDR3 length: 12 amino acids. This record belongs to a study of blood T cell repertoires in COVID-19. Data came from immunoSEQ multiplex PCR; TCRdb stores just in-frame clones and leaves some out. The table records about 140,000 clones, about 82% of them present only once. The receptor was isolated from a woman over 75 with active or convalescent COVID-19. What was sequenced was peripheral blood. V gene TRBV29-1 combines with J gene TRBJ1-1; D might be TRBD1 (6 bases). CDR3 in amino acids: CSVGGGNTEAFF. For the CDR3, the DNA is TGCAGCGTTGGAGGGGGGAACACTGAAGCTTTCTTT.